This TCR beta chain came from a study of blood T cell repertoires in COVID-19. Study-wide context: Samples came from the United States, Italy and Spain, spanning acute and convalescent COVID-19.

Germline values: CDR1 SGHAT, CDR2 FQNNGV. The V end lost 4 bases, the J end lost 0 bases, and 12 bases lay between the germline ends. CDR3 length: 15 residues. Original handling: Scientists estimated how many nucleated cells there were by amplifying reference gene primers. The table came from immunoSEQ multiplex PCR; TCRdb's copy has only in-frame clones and leaves some out. Clone size and V and J calls were adopted from that table, with D and trimming inferred from the DNA. The sample lists about 220,000 clones, 82% occurring once. The V gene is TRBV11-2, the J gene TRBJ1-2; tentative D call: TRBD1 (5 bases). Specimen: peripheral blood. The TCR sequence derives from a woman of 80 years or more with acute or convalescent COVID-19. The chain's CDR3 is CASSSGWGSNYGYTF. The CDR3 nucleotides read TGTGCCAGCAGCTCAGGGTGGGGTTCTAACTATGGCTACACCTTC.